These T cell receptor beta chains were read from a single sample in a study of identical twins. In TCRdb, the 5' RACE reads were re-called with MiXCR into one record per CDR3 protein. Here the sample spans approximately 670,000 distinct CDR3 sequences, 6.1% being singletons. Source material: naive T cells sorted from blood. All receptors come from a man younger than 35 in good health. CDR3s include the opening cysteine and the closing phenylalanine or tryptophan. The order of the fields is clone size, J gene, V gene, D gene, CDR3 protein, CDR3 DNA. A D gene is named only where the DNA matches it firmly. Clone size appears in some rows only: once, few, many, or a class for an expanded clone.

many | TRBJ2-4 | TRBV12-3/TRBV12-4 | NA | CASSLTVAKNIQYF | TGTGCCAGCAGTTTAACAGTAGCCAAAAACATTCAGTACTTC
few | TRBJ2-5 | TRBV12-3/TRBV12-4 | TRBD2 | CASSLREGSGETQYF | TGTGCCAGCAGTTTGCGGGAGGGCTCGGGGGAGACCCAGTACTTC
few | TRBJ2-2 | TRBV29-1 | TRBD1 | CSARIGTGDRTGELFF | TGCAGCGCAAGAATCGGGACAGGGGATCGTACCGGGGAGCTGTTTTTT
many | TRBJ1-2 | TRBV20-1 | NA | CSARVLKTEYYGYTF | TGCAGTGCTAGGGTTCTAAAGACAGAATACTATGGCTACACCTTC
few | TRBJ2-7 | TRBV5-1 | TRBD2 | CASSPPGSGTYEQYF | TGCGCCAGCAGCCCCCCTGGAAGCGGGACCTACGAGCAGTACTTC
few | TRBJ2-1 | TRBV7-8 | TRBD1 | CASSLPGQGRQFF | TGTGCCAGCAGCTTACCGGGACAGGGGCGGCAGTTCTTC
few | TRBJ1-2 | TRBV5-6 | NA | CASKPFGGMNGYTF | TGTGCCAGCAAACCTTTTGGGGGGATGAATGGCTACACCTTC
NA | TRBJ2-1 | TRBV7-2 | NA | CASSLAPRGGYNEQFF | TGTGCCAGCAGCTTAGCGCCACGGGGCGGATACAATGAGCAGTTCTTC
NA | TRBJ1-4 | TRBV6-1 | NA | CASSEVKGVGEKLFF | TGTGCCAGCAGTGAAGTGAAGGGGGTGGGGGAAAAACTGTTTTTT
many | TRBJ2-1 | TRBV5-1 | NA | CASSSQGGNEQFF | TGCGCCAGCAGCTCACAGGGGGGGAATGAGCAGTTCTTC
few | TRBJ1-5 | TRBV19 | TRBD1 | CASSILGTGGQQPQHF | TGTGCCAGTAGTATTCTAGGGACAGGGGGCCAACAGCCCCAGCATTTT
many | TRBJ2-3 | TRBV7-6 | TRBD2 | CASSREGPRQVQHTQYF | TGTGCCAGCAGCCGGGAGGGGCCGAGACAGGTCCAACATACGCAGTATTTT
few | TRBJ2-7 | TRBV20-1 | NA | CSATSRRSSYEQYF | TGCAGTGCTACCTCACGAAGGAGCTCCTACGAGCAGTACTTC
many | TRBJ2-1 | TRBV7-9 | NA | CASSPPPSDEQFF | TGTGCCAGCAGCCCCCCGCCGAGCGATGAGCAGTTCTTC
NA | TRBJ1-5 | TRBV12-3/TRBV12-4 | NA | CASSPLVQPQHF | TGTGCCAGCAGTCCCCTCGTCCAGCCCCAGCATTTT
few | TRBJ2-6 | TRBV10-3 | NA | CAISESPGTGANVLTF | TGTGCCATCAGTGAGTCCCCAGGAACTGGGGCCAACGTCCTGACTTTC
NA | TRBJ2-1 | TRBV21-1 | NA | CASSKERPGRGVRNEQFF | TGTGCCAGCAGCAAAGAGAGACCCGGTAGGGGGGTAAGGAATGAGCAGTTCTTC
many | TRBJ1-4 | TRBV10-3 | NA | CAISGAGGEKLFF | TGTGCCATCAGTGGTGCCGGAGGAGAAAAACTGTTTTTT
many | TRBJ2-1 | TRBV6-5 | TRBD2 | CASSLAGGQDEQFF | TGTGCCAGCAGTTTAGCGGGAGGGCAGGATGAGCAGTTCTTC
NA | TRBJ1-2 | TRBV20-1 | TRBD1 | CSAKSGQGGGYTF | TGCAGTGCGAAATCGGGACAGGGAGGTGGCTACACCTTC
NA | TRBJ1-4 | TRBV4-1 | NA | CASSQLLREKLFF | TGCGCCAGCAGCCAACTGCTTAGGGAAAAACTGTTTTTT
many | TRBJ2-7 | TRBV21-1 | NA | CASSRGTSYEQYF | TGTGCCAGCAGTAGGGGGACCTCCTACGAGCAGTACTTC
NA | TRBJ2-5 | TRBV6-5 | NA | CASSYSRLVGQETQYF | TGTGCCAGCAGTTACTCTCGCCTAGTAGGCCAAGAGACCCAGTACTTC
many | TRBJ2-5 | TRBV10-1 | TRBD2 | CASSEGLAVGETQYF | TGCGCCAGCAGTGAGGGACTAGCGGTAGGAGAGACCCAGTACTTC
many | TRBJ1-5 | TRBV5-6 | NA | CASSLASDQPQHF | TGTGCCAGCAGCTTGGCCTCGGATCAGCCCCAGCATTTT
NA | TRBJ2-7 | TRBV7-8 | NA | CASSSSADPSYEQYF | TGTGCCAGCAGCTCCTCCGCGGACCCCTCCTACGAGCAGTACTTC
few | TRBJ2-4 | TRBV7-6 | NA | CASSGIGAEWGIQYF | TGTGCCAGCAGCGGCATTGGGGCCGAATGGGGCATTCAGTACTTC
few | TRBJ2-1 | TRBV4-2 | TRBD2 | CASSQDGPGLGGYNEQFF | TGTGCCAGCAGCCAAGACGGTCCGGGACTAGGGGGCTACAATGAGCAGTTCTTC
NA | TRBJ2-1 | TRBV29-1 | TRBD2 | CSVNTGTSGYNEQFF | TGCAGCGTTAATACCGGGACTAGCGGGTACAATGAGCAGTTCTTC
many | TRBJ1-2 | TRBV12-3/TRBV12-4 | NA | CASSPVPLDYGYTF | TGTGCCAGCAGCCCGGTTCCGCTAGACTATGGCTACACCTTC
few | TRBJ1-5 | TRBV6-1 | TRBD1 | CASSTFGQGGLYSNQPQHF | TGTGCCAGCAGTACATTCGGACAGGGTGGGCTTTATAGCAATCAGCCCCAGCATTTT
NA | TRBJ1-5 | TRBV6-2/TRBV6-3 | NA | CASSSDYSNQPQHF | TGTGCCAGCAGCTCTGATTATAGCAATCAGCCCCAGCATTTT
few | TRBJ1-2 | TRBV6-5 | TRBD1 | CASSYFQGAYGYTF | TGTGCCAGCAGTTACTTCCAGGGGGCTTACGGCTACACCTTC
few | TRBJ1-2 | TRBV6-5 | NA | CASSYFPAGNYGYTF | TGTGCCAGCAGTTACTTTCCAGCCGGGAACTATGGCTACACCTTC
few | TRBJ2-7 | TRBV6-2/TRBV6-3 | NA | CASSSLGLIYEQYF | TGTGCCAGCAGTTCCCTTGGACTGATCTACGAGCAGTACTTC
NA | TRBJ2-7 | TRBV5-1 | NA | CASSLERLGYEQYF | TGCGCCAGCAGCTTGGAACGACTCGGCTACGAGCAGTACTTC
few | TRBJ2-3 | TRBV20-1 | NA | CSAFPAGTGPDTQYF | TGCAGTGCTTTCCCCGCCGGGACTGGCCCAGATACGCAGTATTTT
NA | TRBJ1-5 | TRBV7-2 | NA | CASSRSAIEPQHF | TGTGCCAGCAGCCGGAGCGCAATCGAGCCCCAGCATTTT
many | TRBJ2-1 | TRBV5-1 | TRBD2 | CASSSPGTRSNEQFF | TGCGCCAGCAGCTCCCCCGGGACTAGAAGTAATGAGCAGTTCTTC
many | TRBJ2-2 | TRBV5-1 | TRBD2 | CASSLVGGDTGELFF | TGCGCCAGCAGCTTGGTGGGAGGGGACACCGGGGAGCTGTTTTTT
NA | TRBJ2-1 | TRBV6-5 | TRBD1 | CASSFSGGYPHREQFF | TGTGCCAGCAGTTTTTCAGGGGGCTACCCACATCGCGAGCAGTTCTTC
many | TRBJ1-6 | TRBV10-3 | TRBD1 | CAISDRGQGVNSPLHF | TGTGCCATCAGTGATCGAGGACAGGGAGTGAATTCACCCCTCCACTTT
few | TRBJ1-3 | TRBV7-8 | TRBD1 | CASSPTTGGNTIYF | TGTGCCAGCAGCCCTACGACAGGGGGAAACACCATATATTTT
few | TRBJ2-5 | TRBV15 | NA | CATSRTSGTADWVVQYF | TGTGCCACCAGCAGGACCTCCGGGACCGCAGACTGGGTGGTCCAGTACTTC
NA | TRBJ2-5 | TRBV9 | NA | CASSGDFDQETQYF | TGTGCCAGCAGCGGTGACTTCGACCAAGAGACCCAGTACTTC
NA | TRBJ2-7 | TRBV7-2 | NA | CASTRTGGLYEQYF | TGTGCCAGCACCCGAACCGGGGGGCTCTACGAGCAGTACTTC
NA | TRBJ1-2 | TRBV28 | NA | CASATTSNYGYTF | TGTGCCAGCGCCACCACATCTAACTATGGCTACACCTTC
few | TRBJ2-7 | TRBV12-3/TRBV12-4 | NA | CASSFTGNEDEQYF | TGTGCCAGCAGTTTTACGGGGAACGAGGACGAGCAGTACTTC
many | TRBJ1-5 | TRBV18 | TRBD1 | CASSPRTGPEQPQHF | TGTGCCAGCTCACCTCGGACAGGCCCAGAGCAGCCCCAGCATTTT